The clone carrying this T cell receptor (beta chain) was counted at least ten times. Its antigen is still unknown. The entry originates in a study of T cells in Graves' hyperthyroidism and ophthalmopathy. Whole-study results and caveats: Separation of ophthalmopathy from stable hyperthyroidism was achieved by a 13 V-J model.

Reasons for excluding patients were uncontrolled infection, other autoimmune disease, pregnancy or lactation. Diagnoses were established using clinical symptoms, serum thyroxine and TRAb, thyroid ultrasound and orbital computed tomography. The PBMCs studied were ones that came from around 10 ml fresh peripheral blood. The CDR3 runs to 15 residues. Unmatched junction bases numbered 9, after V lost 5 bases and J lost 4 bases. The germline V gene encodes CDR1 LGHNA and CDR2 YNFKEQ. Amplification targeted TCR beta CDR3 regions from RNA transcripts. The HTBI primer set drove a first-round RT-PCR of the TCR CDR3. Using its own MiXCR run on the multiplex PCR reads, TCRdb lists one record per CDR3 protein. The sample has 200,000 to 250,000 distinct CDR3 sequences, about 15% seen once.

The TCR comes from a woman aged 18-29 years with Graves' ophthalmopathy. Sequenced material: blood. This chain links TRBV4-2 with TRBJ2-3; 7 bases fit TRBD2. CDR3 in DNA: TGTGCCAGCAGCTCGCAAGGACTAGTCTCAGATACGCAGTATTTT. The encoded protein is CASSSQGLVSDTQYF.